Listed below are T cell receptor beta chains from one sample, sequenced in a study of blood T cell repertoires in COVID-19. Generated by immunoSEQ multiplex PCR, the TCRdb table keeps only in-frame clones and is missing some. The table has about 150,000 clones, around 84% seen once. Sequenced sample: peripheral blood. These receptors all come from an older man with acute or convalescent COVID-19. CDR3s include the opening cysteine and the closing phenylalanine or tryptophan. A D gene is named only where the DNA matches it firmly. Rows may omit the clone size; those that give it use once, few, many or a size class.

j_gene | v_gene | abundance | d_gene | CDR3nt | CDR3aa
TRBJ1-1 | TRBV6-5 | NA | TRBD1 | TGTGCCAGCATCCCGCAGGGGACAGGTGAAGCTTTCTTT | CASIPQGTGEAFF
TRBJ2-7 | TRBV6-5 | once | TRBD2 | TGTGCCAGCAGTTCCGTCCGGGACTACCCCTACGAGCAGTACTTC | CASSSVRDYPYEQYF
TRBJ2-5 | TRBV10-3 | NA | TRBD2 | TGTGCCATCAGTGGTAGCGGGGGGGACCAAGAGACCCAGTACTTC | CAISGSGGDQETQYF
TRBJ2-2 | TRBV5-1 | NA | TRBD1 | TGCGCCAGCAGCCACGGGACAGGGGGCATCGGGGAGCTGTTTTTT | CASSHGTGGIGELFF
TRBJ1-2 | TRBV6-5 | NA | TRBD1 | TGTGCCAGCAGTTACTCTGTGACAGGGATCTATGGCTACACCTTC | CASSYSVTGIYGYTF
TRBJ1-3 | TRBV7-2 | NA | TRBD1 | TGTGCCAGCAGCTTAGACCGGGACAGGGGAAACACCATATATTTT | CASSLDRDRGNTIYF
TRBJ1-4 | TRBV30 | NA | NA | TGTGCCTGGGCCTCCGGGTTTCTTCCAAATGAAAAACTGTTTTTT | CAWASGFLPNEKLFF
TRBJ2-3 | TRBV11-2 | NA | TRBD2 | TGTGCCAGCAGCTCGCGGGGGAAAGATACGCAGTATTTT | CASSSRGKDTQYF
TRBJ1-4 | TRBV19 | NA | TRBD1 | TGTGCCAGTAGACTGGGACAGGCGGGCGAAAAACTGTTTTTT | CASRLGQAGEKLFF
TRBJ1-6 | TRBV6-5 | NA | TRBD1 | TGTGCCAGCAGGGACAGGGATAATTCACCCCTCCACTTT | CASRDRDNSPLHF
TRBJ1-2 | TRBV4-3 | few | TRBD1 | TGCGCCAGCAGCCAAGGATTAGGACAGGGAGAGGGCTACACCTTC | CASSQGLGQGEGYTF
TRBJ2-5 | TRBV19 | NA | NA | TGTGCCAGTAGGGAGCGGGCGAACCAAGAGACCCAGTACTTC | CASRERANQETQYF
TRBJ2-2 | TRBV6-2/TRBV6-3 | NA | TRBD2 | TGTGCCAGCAGTGCGGCGGGGGGCGTCGGGGAGCTGTTTTTT | CASSAAGGVGELFF
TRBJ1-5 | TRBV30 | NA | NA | TGTGCCTGGAGTGCCCGAGACAATCAGCCCCAGCATTTT | CAWSARDNQPQHF
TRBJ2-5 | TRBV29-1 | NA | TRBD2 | TGCAGCGTTGAGGGGAGGGGAGAGACCCAGTACTTC | CSVEGRGETQYF
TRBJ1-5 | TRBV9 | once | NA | TGTGCCAGCAGCTCAGAGGCGGACTCCTCCCAGCATTTT | CASSSEADSSQHF
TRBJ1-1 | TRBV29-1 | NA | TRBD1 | TGCAGCGTTGAAGGGGGACAGAAAAACACTGAAGCTTTCTTT | CSVEGGQKNTEAFF
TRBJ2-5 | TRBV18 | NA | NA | TGTGCCAGCTCACCCAGGGTAGAGACCCAGTACTTC | CASSPRVETQYF
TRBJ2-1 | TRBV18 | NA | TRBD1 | TGTGCCAGCTCACCACTTGGACAGGGGGCTAGGTACAATGAGCAGTTCTTC | CASSPLGQGARYNEQFF
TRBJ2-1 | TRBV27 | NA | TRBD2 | TGTGCCAGCAGTTTCCCATCGGGGAAGCGGGGGGTGGATGAGCAGTTCTTC | CASSFPSGKRGVDEQFF
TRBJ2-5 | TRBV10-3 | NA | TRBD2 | TGTGCCATCAGTGAGGGTGGGACTAGCGGGCAAGAGACCCAGTACTTC | CAISEGGTSGQETQYF
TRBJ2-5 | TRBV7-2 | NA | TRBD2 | TGTGCCAGCAGCTTAGGGCTAGCGGGCCGGGAGACCCAGTACTTC | CASSLGLAGRETQYF
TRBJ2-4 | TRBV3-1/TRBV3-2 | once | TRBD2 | TGTGCCAGCAGCCAAGACGGCGGGGGGGCCAAAAACATTCAGTACTTC | CASSQDGGGAKNIQYF
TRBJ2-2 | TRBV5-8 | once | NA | TGTGCCAGCAGCCCCGGGACTCGGGGCGGGACCGGGGAGCTGTTTTTT | CASSPGTRGGTGELFF
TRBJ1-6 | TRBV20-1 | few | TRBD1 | TGCAGTGCTAGTGGACAGGGGAGGAATTCACCCCTCCACTTT | CSASGQGRNSPLHF
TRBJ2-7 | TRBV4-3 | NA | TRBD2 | TGCGCCAGCAGCCAAACTAGCGGGGGGGCCTACGAGCAGTACTTC | CASSQTSGGAYEQYF
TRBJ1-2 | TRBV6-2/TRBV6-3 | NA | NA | TGTGCCAGCAGTTACAATGAAGCGACGGGGTATGGCTACACCTTC | CASSYNEATGYGYTF
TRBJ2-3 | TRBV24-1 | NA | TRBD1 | TGTGCCACCAGTCAAGGGGGCCGGACCACAGATACGCAGTATTTT | CATSQGGRTTDTQYF
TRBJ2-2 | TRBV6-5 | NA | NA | TGTGCCAGCAGTTACGGGGACTTGGCGAACACCGGGGAGCTGTTTTTT | CASSYGDLANTGELFF
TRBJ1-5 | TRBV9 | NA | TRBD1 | TGTGCCAGCAGCCTGCAGGGGGTTAGCAATCAGCCCCAGCATTTT | CASSLQGVSNQPQHF
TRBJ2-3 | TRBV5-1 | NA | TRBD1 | TGCGCCAGCAGCGGCGGGACAGGGCATTTCACAGATACGCAGTATTTT | CASSGGTGHFTDTQYF
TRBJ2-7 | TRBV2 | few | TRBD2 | TGTGCCAGCAGTGTTGCCGCCCCTAGCGGGATTAATGCCTACGAGCAGTACTTC | CASSVAAPSGINAYEQYF
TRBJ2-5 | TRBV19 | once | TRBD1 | TGTGCCAGTAGTACGGGACAGGGGGCGGTGGAGACCCAGTACTTC | CASSTGQGAVETQYF
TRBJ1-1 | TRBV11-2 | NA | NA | TGTGCCAGCAGCTTAGGGGCAGGGTCCGGTCTCTTT | CASSLGAGSGLF
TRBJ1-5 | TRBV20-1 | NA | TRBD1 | TGCAGTGCTAGTAAACAGGGGGGAGCCAATCAGCCCCAGCATTTT | CSASKQGGANQPQHF
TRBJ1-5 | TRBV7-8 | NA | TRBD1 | TGTGCCAGCAGCTTTGGACAGGCTAATCAGCCCCAGCATTTT | CASSFGQANQPQHF
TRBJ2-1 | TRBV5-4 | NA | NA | TGTGCCAGCAGCTTTGGAGGGAAGTACAATGAGCAGTTCTTC | CASSFGGKYNEQFF
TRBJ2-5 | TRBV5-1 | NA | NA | TGCGCCAGCAGGGGGAGCGGGCGGGCAGGCTTCCAAGAGACCCAGTACTTC | CASRGSGRAGFQETQYF
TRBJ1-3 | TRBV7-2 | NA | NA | TGTGCCAGCAGCTCTGGAGGGGATGGAAACACCATATATTTT | CASSSGGDGNTIYF
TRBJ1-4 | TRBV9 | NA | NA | TGTGCCAGCAGCCCGGAGCTTGGGGAAAAACTGTTTTTT | CASSPELGEKLFF
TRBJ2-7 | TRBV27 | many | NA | TGTGCCAGCAGTTCGAGCGGGCCACCCTTTTCCTACGAGCAGTACTTC | CASSSSGPPFSYEQYF
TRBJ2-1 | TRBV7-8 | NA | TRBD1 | TGTGCCAGCAGCCAAACCGCGGGACAGGGGTACAATGAGCAGTTCTTC | CASSQTAGQGYNEQFF
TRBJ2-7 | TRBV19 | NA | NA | TGTGCCAGTAGTATCAGGACAACCTACGAGCAGTACTTC | CASSIRTTYEQYF
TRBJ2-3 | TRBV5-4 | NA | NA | TGTGCCAGCAGCTTTAGTGCGGGACGGGTAACCACAGATACGCAGTATTTT | CASSFSAGRVTTDTQYF
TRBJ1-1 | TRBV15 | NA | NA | TGTGCCACCAGCAGAGATCTGGTCCAGAACGCTGAAGCTTTCTTT | CATSRDLVQNAEAFF
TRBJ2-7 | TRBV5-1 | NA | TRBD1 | TGCGCCAGCAGCCTCGGACAGGTCGTCGAGCAGTACTTC | CASSLGQVVEQYF
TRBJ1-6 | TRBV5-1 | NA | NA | TGCGCCAGCAGCTGGGAGGGACGCAGCTCCTATAATTCACCCCTCCACTTT | CASSWEGRSSYNSPLHF
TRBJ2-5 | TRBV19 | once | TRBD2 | TGTGCCAGTAGTATTGTAGCGGGGGCCCTACAAGAGACCCAGTACTTC | CASSIVAGALQETQYF
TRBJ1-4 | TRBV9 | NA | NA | TGTGCCAGCAGCGTAGACGGGGTGCGCGAAAAACTGTTTTTT | CASSVDGVREKLFF